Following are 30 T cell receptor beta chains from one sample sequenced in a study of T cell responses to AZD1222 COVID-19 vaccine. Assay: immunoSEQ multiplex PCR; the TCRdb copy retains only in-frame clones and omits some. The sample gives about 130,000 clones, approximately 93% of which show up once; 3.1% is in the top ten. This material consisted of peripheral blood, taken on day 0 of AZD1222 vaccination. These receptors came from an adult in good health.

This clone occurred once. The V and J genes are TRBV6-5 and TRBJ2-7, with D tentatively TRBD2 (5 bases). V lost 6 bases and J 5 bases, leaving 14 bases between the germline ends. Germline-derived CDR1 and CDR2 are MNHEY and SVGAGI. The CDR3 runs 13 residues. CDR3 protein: CASSSRTANEQYF. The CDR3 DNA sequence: TGTGCCAGCAGCTCAAGGACTGCCAACGAGCAGTACTTC.

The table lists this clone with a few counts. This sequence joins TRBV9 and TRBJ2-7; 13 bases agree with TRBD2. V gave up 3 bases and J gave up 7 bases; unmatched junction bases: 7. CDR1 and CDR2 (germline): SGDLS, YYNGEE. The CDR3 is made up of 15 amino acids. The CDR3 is CASSETSGRTREQYF. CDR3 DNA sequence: TGTGCCAGCAGCGAGACTAGCGGGAGGACGAGGGAGCAGTACTTC.

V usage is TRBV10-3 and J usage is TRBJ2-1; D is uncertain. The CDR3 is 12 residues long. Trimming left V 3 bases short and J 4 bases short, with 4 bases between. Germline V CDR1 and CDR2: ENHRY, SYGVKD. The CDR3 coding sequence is TGTGCCATCAGTGAAGAGTACAATGAGCAGTTCTTC. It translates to CAISEEYNEQFF.

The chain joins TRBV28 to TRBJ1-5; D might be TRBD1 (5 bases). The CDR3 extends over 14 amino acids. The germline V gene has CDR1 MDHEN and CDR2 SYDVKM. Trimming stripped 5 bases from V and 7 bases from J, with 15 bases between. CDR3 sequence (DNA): TGTGCCAGCAGTCCCCAAGGGGTCCGGCAGCCCCAGCATTTT. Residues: CASSPQGVRQPQHF.

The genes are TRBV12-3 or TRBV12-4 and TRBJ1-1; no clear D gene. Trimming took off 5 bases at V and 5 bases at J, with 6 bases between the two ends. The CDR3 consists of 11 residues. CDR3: CASSTYTEAFF. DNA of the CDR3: TGTGCCAGCAGTACGTATACTGAAGCTTTCTTT.

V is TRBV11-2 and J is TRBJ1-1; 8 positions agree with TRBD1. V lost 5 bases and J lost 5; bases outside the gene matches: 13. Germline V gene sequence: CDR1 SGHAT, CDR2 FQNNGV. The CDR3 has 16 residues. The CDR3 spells CASSQGHGQGKTEAFF. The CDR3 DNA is TGTGCCAGCAGCCAAGGTCATGGACAGGGAAAAACTGAAGCTTTCTTT.

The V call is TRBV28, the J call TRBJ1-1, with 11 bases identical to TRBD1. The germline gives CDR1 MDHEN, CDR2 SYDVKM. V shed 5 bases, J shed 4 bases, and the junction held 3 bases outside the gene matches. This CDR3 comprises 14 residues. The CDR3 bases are TGTGCCAGCAGTCCCGGGACAGGGGGCACTGAAGCTTTCTTT. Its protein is CASSPGTGGTEAFF.

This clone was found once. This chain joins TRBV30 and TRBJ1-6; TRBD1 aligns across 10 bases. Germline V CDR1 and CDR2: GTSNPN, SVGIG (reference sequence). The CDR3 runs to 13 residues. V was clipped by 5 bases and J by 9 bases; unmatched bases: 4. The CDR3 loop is CAWAGTGASPLHF. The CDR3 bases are TGTGCCTGGGCTGGGACAGGGGCTTCACCCCTCCACTTT.

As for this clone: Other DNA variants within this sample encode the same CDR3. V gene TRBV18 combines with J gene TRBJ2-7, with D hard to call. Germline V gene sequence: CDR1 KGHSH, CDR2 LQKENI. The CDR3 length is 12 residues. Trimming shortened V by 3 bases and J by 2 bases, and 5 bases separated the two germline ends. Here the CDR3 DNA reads TGTGCCAGCTCACCCTTACCCTACGAGCAGTACTTC. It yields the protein CASSPLPYEQYF.

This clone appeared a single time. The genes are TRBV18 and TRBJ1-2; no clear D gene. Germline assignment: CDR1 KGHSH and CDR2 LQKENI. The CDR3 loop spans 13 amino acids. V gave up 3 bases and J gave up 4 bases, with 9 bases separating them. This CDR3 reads CASSPVGSYGYTF. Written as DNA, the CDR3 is TGTGCCAGCTCACCCGTCGGGAGCTATGGCTACACCTTC.

CDR3 in amino acids: CASSQDRGYNSPLHF. The CDR3 DNA reads as TGTGCCAGCAGCCAAGATCGGGGTTATAATTCACCCCTCCACTTT. The gene calls are TRBV3-1 (or the pseudogene TRBV3-2) and TRBJ1-6; D gene ambiguous. V gave up 0 bases and J gave up 4 bases, with 7 bases separating them. Germline V lookup: CDR1 LGHDT, CDR2 YNNKEL (reference sequence). This CDR3 has 15 amino acids.

DNA for the CDR3: TGCGCCAGCAGCGATAGACACCTCGCCGGGGAGCTGTTTTTT. This encodes CASSDRHLAGELFF. J is TRBJ2-2 and V is TRBV5-1; D unclear. V was trimmed by 4 bases and J by 6 bases, leaving 13 bases between them. CDR1 SGHRS and CDR2 YFSETQ come from the germline V gene. The CDR3 runs 14 residues.

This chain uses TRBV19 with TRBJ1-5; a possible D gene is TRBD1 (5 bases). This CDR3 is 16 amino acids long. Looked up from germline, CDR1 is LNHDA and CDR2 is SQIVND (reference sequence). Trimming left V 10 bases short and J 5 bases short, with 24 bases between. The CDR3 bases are TGTGCCAATATCCCGCGGCTAGGGGCTCTCGATCAGCCCCAGCATTTT. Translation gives CANIPRLGALDQPQHF.

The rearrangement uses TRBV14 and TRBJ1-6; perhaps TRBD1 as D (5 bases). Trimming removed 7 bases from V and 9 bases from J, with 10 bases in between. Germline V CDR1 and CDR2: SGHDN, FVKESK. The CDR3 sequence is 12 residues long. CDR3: CASMAGSSPLHF. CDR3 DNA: TGTGCCAGCATGGCAGGGTCTTCACCCCTCCACTTT.

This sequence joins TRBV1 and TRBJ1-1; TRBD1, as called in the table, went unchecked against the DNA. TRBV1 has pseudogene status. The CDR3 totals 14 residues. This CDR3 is CTSRFRKVNTEAFF. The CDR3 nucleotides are TGCACCAGCAGATTCAGGAAAGTGAACACTGAAGCTTTCTTT.

The CDR3 reads CASSAGTSGYNEQFF. In DNA form, the CDR3 reads TGTGCCAGCAGCGCTGGGACTAGCGGATACAATGAGCAGTTCTTC. V gene TRBV7-8 combines with J gene TRBJ2-1, with 11 positions matching TRBD2. V lost 5 bases, J lost 4 bases, and 4 bases stayed unmatched. The CDR3 contains 15 residues. Germline lookup yields CDR1 SGHVS and CDR2 FQNEAQ.

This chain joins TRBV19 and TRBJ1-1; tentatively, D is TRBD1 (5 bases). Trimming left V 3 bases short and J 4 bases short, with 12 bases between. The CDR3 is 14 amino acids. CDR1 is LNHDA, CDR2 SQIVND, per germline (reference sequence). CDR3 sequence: CASSIWGKGTEAFF. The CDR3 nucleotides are TGTGCCAGTAGTATCTGGGGCAAGGGCACTGAAGCTTTCTTT.

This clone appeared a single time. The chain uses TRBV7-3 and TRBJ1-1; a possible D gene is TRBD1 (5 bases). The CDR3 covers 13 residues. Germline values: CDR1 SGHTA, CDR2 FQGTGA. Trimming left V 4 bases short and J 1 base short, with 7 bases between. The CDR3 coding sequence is TGTGCCAGCAGCTCAACAGGGAACACTGAAGCTTTCTTT. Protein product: CASSSTGNTEAFF.

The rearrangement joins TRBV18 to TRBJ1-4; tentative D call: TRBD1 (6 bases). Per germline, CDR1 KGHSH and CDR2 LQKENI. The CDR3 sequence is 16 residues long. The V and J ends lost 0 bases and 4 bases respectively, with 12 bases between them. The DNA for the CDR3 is TGTGCCAGCTCACCACCGAGGACAGTTCATAATGAAAAACTGTTTTTT. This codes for CASSPPRTVHNEKLFF. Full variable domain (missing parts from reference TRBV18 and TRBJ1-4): NAGVMQNPRHLVRRRGQEARLRCSPMKGHSHVYWYRQLPEEGLKFMVYLQKENIIDESGMPKERFSAEFPKEGPSILRIQQVVRGDSAAYFCASSPPRTVHNEKLFFGSGTQLSVL.

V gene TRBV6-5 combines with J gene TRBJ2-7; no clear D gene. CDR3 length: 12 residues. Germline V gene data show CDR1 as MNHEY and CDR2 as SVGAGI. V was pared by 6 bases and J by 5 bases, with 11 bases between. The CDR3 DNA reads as TGTGCCAGCAGCTTCGGAAGGCACGAGCAGTACTTC. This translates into CASSFGRHEQYF.

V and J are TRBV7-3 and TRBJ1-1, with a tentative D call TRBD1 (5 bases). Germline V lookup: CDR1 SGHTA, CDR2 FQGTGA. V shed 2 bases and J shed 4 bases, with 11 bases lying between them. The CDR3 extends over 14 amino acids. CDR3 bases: TGTGCCAGCAGCTTAGACGCAGGGACCACTGAAGCTTTCTTT. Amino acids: CASSLDAGTTEAFF.

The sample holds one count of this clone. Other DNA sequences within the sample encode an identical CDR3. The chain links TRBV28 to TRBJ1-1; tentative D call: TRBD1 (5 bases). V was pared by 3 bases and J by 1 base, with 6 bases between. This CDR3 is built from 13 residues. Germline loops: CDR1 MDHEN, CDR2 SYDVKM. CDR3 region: CASSLGRNTEAFF. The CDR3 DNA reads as TGTGCCAGCAGTTTGGGGCGGAACACTGAAGCTTTCTTT.

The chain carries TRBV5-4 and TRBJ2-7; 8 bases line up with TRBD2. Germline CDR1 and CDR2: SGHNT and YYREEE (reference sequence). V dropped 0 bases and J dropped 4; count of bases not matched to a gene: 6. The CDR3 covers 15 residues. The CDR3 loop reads CASSLDSGVGYEQYF. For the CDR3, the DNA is TGTGCCAGCAGCTTGGATAGCGGGGTAGGGTACGAGCAGTACTTC.

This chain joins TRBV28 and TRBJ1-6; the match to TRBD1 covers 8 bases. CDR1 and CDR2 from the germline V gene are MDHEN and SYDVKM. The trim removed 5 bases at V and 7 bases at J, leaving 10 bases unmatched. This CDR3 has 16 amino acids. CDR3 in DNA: TGTGCCAGCAGTACGACAGGGGAGGGAAAAAATTCACCCCTCCACTTT. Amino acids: CASSTTGEGKNSPLHF.

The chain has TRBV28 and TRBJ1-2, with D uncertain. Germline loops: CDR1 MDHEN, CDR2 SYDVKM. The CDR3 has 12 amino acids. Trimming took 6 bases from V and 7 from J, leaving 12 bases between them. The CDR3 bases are TGTGCCAGCAGCCTAACGCAGATTGGCTACACCTTC. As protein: CASSLTQIGYTF.

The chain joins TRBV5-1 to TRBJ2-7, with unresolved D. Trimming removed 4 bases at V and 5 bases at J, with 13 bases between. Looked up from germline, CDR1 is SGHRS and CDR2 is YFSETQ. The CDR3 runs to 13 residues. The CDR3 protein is CASSALTRDEQYF. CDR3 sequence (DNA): TGCGCCAGCAGCGCGTTAACCCGGGACGAGCAGTACTTC.

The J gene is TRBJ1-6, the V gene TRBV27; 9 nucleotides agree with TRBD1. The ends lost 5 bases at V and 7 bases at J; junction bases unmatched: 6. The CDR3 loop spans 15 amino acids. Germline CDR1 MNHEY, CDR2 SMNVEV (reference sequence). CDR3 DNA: TGTGCCAGCAGTCCACAGGGGGCGCGGAATTCACCCCTCCACTTT. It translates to CASSPQGARNSPLHF.

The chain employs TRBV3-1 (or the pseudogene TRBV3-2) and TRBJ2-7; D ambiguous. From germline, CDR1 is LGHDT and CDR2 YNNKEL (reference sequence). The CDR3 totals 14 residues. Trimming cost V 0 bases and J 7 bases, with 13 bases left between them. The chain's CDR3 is CASSQEWGLREQYF. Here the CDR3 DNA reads TGTGCCAGCAGCCAAGAATGGGGTTTGAGGGAGCAGTACTTC.

The CDR3: CASSPRQGIGSEQYF. DNA of the CDR3: TGCGCCAGCAGCCCCAGACAGGGAATCGGAAGCGAGCAGTACTTC. V gene TRBV5-1 combines with J gene TRBJ2-7; 7 positions agree with TRBD1. Germline trimming cut 4 bases from V and 6 bases from J; bases unmatched to any gene: 13. The germline CDR1 and CDR2 sequences are SGHRS and YFSETQ. The CDR3 consists of 15 residues.

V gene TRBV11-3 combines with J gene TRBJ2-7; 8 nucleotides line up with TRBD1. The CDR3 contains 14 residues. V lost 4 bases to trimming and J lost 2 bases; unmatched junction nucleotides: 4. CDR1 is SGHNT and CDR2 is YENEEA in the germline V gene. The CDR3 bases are TGTGCCAGCAGCTCCGGGACAGGACCCTACGAGCAGTACTTC. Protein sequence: CASSSGTGPYEQYF. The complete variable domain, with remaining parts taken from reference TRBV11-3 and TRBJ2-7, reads EAGVVQSPRYKIIEKKQPVAFWCNPISGHNTLYWYLQNLGQGPELLIRYENEEAVDDSQLPKDRFSAERLKGVDSTLKIQPAELGDSAVYLCASSSGTGPYEQYFGPGTRLTVT.